These 19 T cell receptor beta chains were sequenced from one sample in a study of T-cell memory formation after mild COVID-19. MiXCR, run by TCRdb on the 5' RACE reads, gives a single entry per CDR3 protein. The sample records about 320,000 distinct CDR3 sequences, roughly 13% being singletons. Sequencing input: PBMCs or a T cell subset sorted from them (not recorded which). These receptors all stem from a young man who had mild COVID-19 (a few samples of this study predate the infection). Cell type and time point are not known.

This clonotype has just a few counts. The V gene is TRBV5-1, the J gene TRBJ1-5; unclear D gene. The V gene lost 4 bases and the J gene lost 1 base, with 15 bases spanning the gap. The CDR3 totals 16 residues. Germline CDR1 and CDR2: SGHRS and YFSETQ. CDR3 residues: CASSRSPADSNQPQHF. CDR3 nucleotide sequence: TGCGCCAGCAGCCGATCCCCAGCGGACAGCAATCAGCCCCAGCATTTT.

In its sample, this clonotype was seen a few times. V gene TRBV20-1 combines with J gene TRBJ1-2; D ambiguous. Trimming took off 3 bases at V and 8 bases at J, with 22 bases between the two ends. The CDR3 sequence is 15 residues long. CDR1 is DFQATT, CDR2 SNEGSKA, per germline (reference sequence). The CDR3 sequence: CSARVWQAVLEGYTF. As DNA, the CDR3 is TGCAGTGCTAGGGTATGGCAGGCTGTTTTGGAAGGCTACACCTTC.

This chain connects TRBV3-1 to TRBJ2-3; perhaps TRBD2 as D (6 bases). CDR1 and CDR2 (germline): LGHDT, YNNKEL (reference sequence). CDR3 size: 16 residues. V was pared by 0 bases and J by 0 bases, with 10 bases between. This CDR3 reads CASSQEGRGSTDTQYF. CDR3 in DNA: TGTGCCAGCAGCCAAGAGGGGCGGGGTAGCACAGATACGCAGTATTTT.

This clonotype was observed a few times. Here the CDR3 DNA reads TGTGCCAGCAGCTTTAGGACGAGGGTCGCGTCGGTTTATGGCTACACCTTC. This translates into CASSFRTRVASVYGYTF. The genes are TRBV7-2 and TRBJ1-2; D is unresolved. The ends were cut back, 3 bases at V and 5 bases at J, with 22 bases in the middle. Germline V gene data show CDR1 as SGHTA and CDR2 as FQGNSA. The CDR3 covers 17 residues.

This chain links TRBV19 with TRBJ1-2; tentative D call: TRBD1 (6 bases). The ends were cut back, 3 bases at V and 3 bases at J, with 8 bases in the middle. This CDR3 contains 13 residues. CDR1 is LNHDA and CDR2 is SQIVND in the germline V gene (reference sequence). The CDR3 DNA follows: TGTGCCAGTAGTATGGACAGTGACTATGGCTACACCTTC. It yields the protein CASSMDSDYGYTF. The whole variable domain, filled in from reference TRBV19 and TRBJ1-2, reads DGGITQSPKYLFRKEGQNVTLSCEQNLNHDAMYWYRQDPGQGLRLIYYSQIVNDFQKGDIAEGYSVSREKKESFPLTVTSAQKNPTAFYLCASSMDSDYGYTFGSGTRLTVV.

This clonotype was counted between two and nine times. The chain combines TRBV4-3 with TRBJ2-3; no clear D. Deletions cut 3 bases from V and 3 bases from J, with 16 bases between. The length of the CDR3 is 16 residues. CDR1 and CDR2 (germline): LGHNA, YSLEER. Written as DNA, the CDR3 is TGCGCCAGCAGCCAGCACCGGCTCCGAGCAACAGATACGCAGTATTTT. Amino acid sequence: CASSQHRLRATDTQYF.

The chain joins TRBV20-1 to TRBJ2-1, with 8 bases lining up with TRBD1. In germline, CDR1 is DFQATT, CDR2 SNEGSKA (reference sequence). CDR3 length: 15 amino acids. Losses at the gene ends were 0 bases for V and 7 bases for J; bases not matched to a gene: 8. The CDR3 reads CSARDRGQATNEQFF. In DNA, the CDR3 is TGCAGTGCTAGAGATAGGGGACAGGCTACGAATGAGCAGTTCTTC.

This clonotype was counted a few times. The chain recombines TRBV6-6 with TRBJ2-1; 7 bases line up with TRBD2. This CDR3 comprises 16 residues. The trim removed 0 bases at V and 4 bases at J, leaving 6 bases unmatched. From germline, CDR1 is MNHNY and CDR2 SVGAGI (reference sequence). In DNA, the CDR3 is TGTGCCAGCAGTTACTCGCTCGCGGGGGATTACAATGAGCAGTTCTTC. It translates to CASSYSLAGDYNEQFF.

This clonotype was counted only a few times. The rearrangement joins TRBV24-1 to TRBJ2-5; 7 bases align to TRBD1. The CDR3 sequence is 15 residues long. V lost 4 bases, J lost 4 bases, and 8 bases stayed unmatched. Germline V gene sequence: CDR1 KGHDR, CDR2 SFDVKD. CDR3 sequence: CATSDNTGVGETQYF. The DNA of the CDR3 is TGTGCCACCAGTGACAATACAGGGGTCGGAGAGACCCAGTACTTC.

This clonotype was observed a few times. J is TRBJ1-1 and V is TRBV24-1; D not resolved. The CDR3 covers 14 residues. Deletions cut 6 bases from V and 8 bases from J, with 18 bases between. Germline values: CDR1 KGHDR, CDR2 SFDVKD. The CDR3 DNA reads TGTGCCACCAGTCACCTAAATTATCGCGGGGAAGCTTTCTTT. Translation gives CATSHLNYRGEAFF.

This rearrangement joins TRBV7-3 to TRBJ2-1; 7 nucleotides align to TRBD2. CDR3 size: 15 residues. J gave up 8 bases and V 2 bases, and 9 bases lay outside the gene matches. Germline V gives CDR1 SGHTA, CDR2 FQGTGA. The CDR3 reads CASSLSGGAGDEQFF. The CDR3 bases are TGTGCCAGCAGCTTATCCGGCGGGGCGGGGGATGAGCAGTTCTTC.

V and J are TRBV25-1 and TRBJ1-6; D is undetermined. Germline V gene sequence: CDR1 MGHDK, CDR2 SYGVNS. The CDR3 spans 17 residues. Trimming took 1 base from V and 0 from J, leaving 10 bases between them. The CDR3 here is CASSEFGSSSYNSPLHF. The CDR3 DNA reads as TGTGCCAGCAGTGAATTCGGATCGAGCTCCTATAATTCACCCCTCCACTTT. Together with reference TRBV25-1 and TRBJ1-6, the CDR3 gives the full variable domain: EADIYQTPRYLVIGTGKKITLECSQTMGHDKMYWYQQDPGMELHLIHYSYGVNSTEKGDLSSESTVSRIRTEHFPLTLESARPSHTSQYLCASSEFGSSSYNSPLHFGNGTRLTVT.

This clonotype was found a few times. This sequence joins TRBV4-2 and TRBJ2-5; 10 nucleotides line up with TRBD2. The germline V gene has CDR1 LGHNA and CDR2 YNFKEQ. Trimming cost V 1 base and J 1 base; bases outside gene matches: 6. This CDR3 region has 17 residues. The CDR3 reads CASSQVKASGGQETQYF. The CDR3 nucleotides read TGTGCCAGCAGCCAAGTAAAGGCTAGCGGGGGCCAAGAGACCCAGTACTTC.

The chain is built from TRBV7-2 and TRBJ2-7; TRBD2 matches 9 bases. Trimming at V came to 4 bases and at J to 4 bases, leaving 5 bases not matched to a gene. Germline V gene lookup returns CDR1 SGHTA and CDR2 FQGNSA. This CDR3 comprises 14 residues. CDR3 in DNA: TGTGCCAGCAGCTCGCGGGGGGGTTGGTACGAGCAGTACTTC. It is translated as CASSSRGGWYEQYF.

The chain links TRBV19 to TRBJ1-1, with a possible D match to TRBD1 (5 bases). The germline V gene encodes CDR1 LNHDA and CDR2 SQIVND (reference sequence). CDR3 length: 14 residues. The germline V and J ends were trimmed by 7 bases and 8 bases, with 20 bases remaining between them. CDR3 residues: CASMGHRIIREAFF. Here the CDR3 DNA reads TGTGCCAGTATGGGGCACAGGATTATTAGAGAAGCTTTCTTT.

This chain links TRBV6-1 with TRBJ2-7; tentatively, D is TRBD1 (5 bases). Trimming left V 1 base short and J 4 bases short, with 8 bases between. CDR1 is MNHNS, CDR2 SASEGT, per germline. The CDR3 is 13 amino acids. The CDR3 reads CASSEGQRYEQYF. The CDR3 bases are TGTGCCAGCAGTGAAGGACAGAGATACGAGCAGTACTTC.

This chain joins TRBV10-3 and TRBJ2-1, with D tentatively TRBD2 (5 bases). The length of the CDR3 is 12 residues. CDR1 is ENHRY and CDR2 is SYGVKD in the germline V gene. Trimming pared 8 bases from V and 1 base from J, leaving 6 bases between. The CDR3 is CAIGRSYNEQFF. In nucleotides, the CDR3 is TGTGCCATCGGGAGATCCTACAATGAGCAGTTCTTC.

This rearrangement joins TRBV11-2 to TRBJ1-5; no definite D call. Germline CDR1 SGHAT, CDR2 FQNNGV. The CDR3 spans 14 residues. The V end lost 5 bases, the J end lost 7 bases, and 15 bases lay between the germline ends. For the CDR3, the DNA is TGTGCCAGCAGCAAGAATCCAGAAACCCAGCCCCAGCATTTT. This codes for CASSKNPETQPQHF. The whole variable domain, remainder taken from reference TRBV11-2 and TRBJ1-5, is EAGVAQSPRYKIIEKRQSVAFWCNPISGHATLYWYQQILGQGPKLLIQFQNNGVVDDSQLPKDRFSAERLKGVDSTLKIQPAKLEDSAVYLCASSKNPETQPQHFGDGTRLSIL.

This clonotype was detected a few times. The chain links TRBV3-1 to TRBJ1-1; D not certain. This CDR3 has 14 amino acids. Trimming removed 0 bases at V and 7 bases at J, with 12 bases between. Germline CDR1 is LGHDT and CDR2 is YNNKEL (reference sequence). CDR3 bases: TGTGCCAGCAGCCAAGATCGTAGGAGAGATGAAGCTTTCTTT. The encoded protein is CASSQDRRRDEAFF.